Listed below are T cell receptor beta chains from one sample, sequenced in a study of cytomegalovirus exposure and HLA in healthy donors. Produced via immunoSEQ multiplex PCR; TCRdb's table is partial and in-frame only. There are about 160,000 clones in the sample; 84% occur only once, and roughly 1% lies in the top ten. Sequencing used PBMCs. All receptors come from a young man in good health and CMV-seronegative. The conserved cysteine and the conserved F or W are not part of the CDR3 here.

ASSGLADSDTQY,TRBV2,TRBJ2-3
ASSQEGLRNYGYT,TRBV5-1,TRBJ1-2
ASSQTGYNEQF,TRBV28,TRBJ2-1
ASGLQTGVSTDTQY,TRBV12-5,TRBJ2-3
AISAGLIANTGELF,TRBV10-3,TRBJ2-2
AWFRQDSLIDPSSGNTIY,TRBV30,TRBJ1-3
ASSLFMSGRAWEQF,TRBV7-8,TRBJ2-1
ASPIGLADTYEQY,TRBV19,TRBJ2-7
ASTSRGWYNEQF,TRBV6-1,TRBJ2-1
ASRQGGAHTDTQY,TRBV7-3,TRBJ2-3
ASSPWTGGANTQY,TRBV5-4,TRBJ2-3
SVEDRTGASYEQY,TRBV29-1,TRBJ2-7
ASSPTSGLTYEQY,TRBV9,TRBJ2-7
ASTEGLAGDYNEQF,TRBV5-6,TRBJ2-1
ASSFGGEEYEQY,TRBV11-3,TRBJ2-7
ASRPTGLYGELF,TRBV10-2,TRBJ2-2